The 12 T cell receptor beta chains below come from one sample, sequenced in a study of blood T cell repertoires in COVID-19. Generated by immunoSEQ multiplex PCR, the TCRdb table keeps only in-frame clones and is missing some. Of some 90,000 clones listed, around nine tenths are singletons. The sample taken for sequencing was peripheral blood. These receptors all come from a woman aged 50 to 65 in a cohort sampled during active COVID-19.

The chain links TRBV5-1 to TRBJ1-6, with 8 bases fitting TRBD1. CDR1 is SGHRS and CDR2 is YFSETQ in the germline V gene. V lost 0 bases to trimming and J lost 10 bases; unmatched junction nucleotides: 3. The CDR3 runs to 14 residues. The CDR3 spells CASSLGTGKSPLHF. The DNA of the CDR3 is TGCGCCAGCAGCTTGGGGACAGGGAAGTCACCCCTCCACTTT.

The chain links TRBV7-6 to TRBJ1-2; D is ambiguous. The CDR3 is made up of 15 amino acids. The germline CDR1 and CDR2 sequences are SGHVS and FNYEAQ. With 3 bases removed from V and 6 bases from J, the gap between germline ends came to 17 bases. The CDR3 loop is CASSLDVTGVHGYTF. The CDR3 DNA sequence: TGTGCCAGCAGCTTGGATGTGACTGGAGTGCATGGCTACACCTTC.

The J gene is TRBJ2-7, the V gene TRBV11-3; 13 bases are a match to TRBD2. Germline CDR1 SGHNT, CDR2 YENEEA. There are 15 residues in the CDR3. V was clipped by 4 bases and J by 6 bases; unmatched bases: 6. DNA of the CDR3: TGTGCCAGCAGCTCCGGGACTAGCGGGGCGGGCGAGCAGTACTTC. Translating it yields CASSSGTSGAGEQYF.

This clone came up once. The rearrangement uses TRBV11-3 and TRBJ2-1; 7 bases align to TRBD1. The CDR3 has 14 residues. CDR1 and CDR2 (germline): SGHNT, YENEEA. V lost 5 bases and J lost 2; bases outside the gene matches: 3. The CDR3 loop reads CASSNDRAYNEQFF. In DNA form, the CDR3 reads TGTGCCAGCAGCAACGACAGGGCCTACAATGAGCAGTTCTTC.

V gene TRBV28 combines with J gene TRBJ1-2, with D uncertain. CDR1 and CDR2 from the germline V gene are MDHEN and SYDVKM. V lost 7 bases and J lost 2, with 17 bases in between. CDR3 length equals 15 residues. The CDR3 region is CASNSPPTGNYGYTF. The CDR3 DNA is TGTGCCAGCAACTCTCCCCCTACCGGGAACTATGGCTACACCTTC.

The chain combines TRBV3-1 (or the pseudogene TRBV3-2) with TRBJ1-6; weak D call: TRBD1 (5 bases). Germline V gene data show CDR1 as LGHDT and CDR2 as YNNKEL (reference sequence). V was trimmed by 1 base and J by 10 bases, leaving 14 bases between them. The CDR3 loop spans 15 amino acids. CDR3 coding DNA: TGTGCCAGCAGCCAAGGAAGTCAGGGTTGGTCACCCCTCCACTTT. Translated: CASSQGSQGWSPLHF.

For the CDR3, the DNA is TGTGCCAGCAGTTTATCCCGCTCGCGGTACTCCCTCGGCGGCACAGATACGCAGTATTTT. Protein: CASSLSRSRYSLGGTDTQYF. The chain uses TRBV28 and TRBJ2-3, with D hard to call. The CDR3 spans 20 residues. The germline V gene has CDR1 MDHEN and CDR2 SYDVKM. V shed 1 base and J shed 1 base, with 24 bases lying between them. The whole variable domain, filled in from reference TRBV28 and TRBJ2-3, reads DVKVTQSSRYLVKRTGEKVFLECVQDMDHENMFWYRQDPGLGLRLIYFSYDVKMKEKGDIPEGYSVSREKKERFSLILESASTNQTSMYLCASSLSRSRYSLGGTDTQYFGPGTRLTVL.

This chain uses TRBV27 with TRBJ2-5; TRBD1 matches 9 bases. The CDR3 spans 14 residues. The germline gives CDR1 MNHEY, CDR2 SMNVEV (reference sequence). The V segment lost 6 bases and the J segment 4 bases; nucleotides outside the gene matches: 6. The CDR3 bases are TGTGCCAGCAGGCGCACAGGGGGCAGAGAGACCCAGTACTTC. Amino acid sequence: CASRRTGGRETQYF.

The chain couples TRBV14 to TRBJ1-1, with D possibly matching TRBD1 (6 bases). This CDR3 comprises 15 residues. Trimming took off 4 bases at V and 1 base at J, with 13 bases between the two ends. Germline-derived CDR1 and CDR2 are SGHDN and FVKESK. This CDR3 reads CASSPQTGWNTEAFF. The DNA of the CDR3 is TGTGCCAGCAGCCCGCAGACAGGATGGAACACTGAAGCTTTCTTT.

This clone was counted only a few times. V gene TRBV12-3 or TRBV12-4 combines with J gene TRBJ1-2; 7 bases match TRBD1. The junction had 5 bases not matched to a gene; V was cut back by 6 bases and J by 4 bases. The CDR3 has 13 residues. The CDR3 DNA reads as TGTGCCAGCAGGTTGGGACAGATCTATGGCTACACCTTC. Encoded protein: CASRLGQIYGYTF.

This chain uses TRBV28 with TRBJ1-4; 10 bases are a match to TRBD1. Trimming at V came to 3 bases and at J to 6 bases, leaving 4 bases not matched to a gene. This CDR3 comprises 15 residues. Germline V gives CDR1 MDHEN, CDR2 SYDVKM. DNA of the CDR3: TGTGCCAGCAGTTTGCGGACAGGGGGTCATGAAAAACTGTTTTTT. This sequence encodes CASSLRTGGHEKLFF.

The chain is built from TRBV27 and TRBJ2-2, with 7 positions matching TRBD2. The germline CDR1 and CDR2 sequences are MNHEY and SMNVEV (reference sequence). With V trimmed by 7 bases and J by 7 bases, 9 bases remained unmatched. This CDR3 is built from 14 residues. The CDR3 DNA sequence: TGTGCCAGCACCGGACTGGGGGGGATCGGGGAGCTGTTTTTT. Encoded protein: CASTGLGGIGELFF.